Listed below are T cell receptor beta chains from one sample, sequenced in a study of PD-L1 blockade in urothelial cancer. Profiling relied on immunoSEQ multiplex PCR, and the TCRdb table lists in-frame clones only, not all of them. Seen here are about 120,000 clones, around 89% observed once, and the top ten hold over 1.5%. The sequenced sample was PBMCs, obtained around atezolizumab (anti-PD-L1) treatment. The receptors here all came from a man between 60 and 75 years old with urothelial cancer. CDR3s leave out the opening cysteine and the closing phenylalanine or tryptophan. For some rows the clone size is stated as once, few or many, or as a class when expanded; others skip it.

TRBJ2-6,14,TRBV7-2,-,ASSRDRASGANVLT
TRBJ2-1,14,TRBV5-1,-,ASSSGTRGGYNEQF
TRBJ2-1,15,TRBV5-6,-,ASSLIASGRVYNEQF
TRBJ1-5,10,TRBV28,-,ASSPQGQPQH
TRBJ2-5,13,TRBV7-3,-,ASSLSGGDPETQY
TRBJ2-7,14,TRBV4-1,-,ASSPTPVVVQGEQY
TRBJ1-1,12,TRBV7-9,-,ASSPVERNTEAF
TRBJ1-6,12,TRBV18,few,ASSPNPSNSPLH
TRBJ2-3,9,TRBV6-5,-,ATRDTDTQY
TRBJ2-7,13,TRBV6-5,-,ASSYAGTGPYEQY
TRBJ1-3,18,TRBV19,-,ASSIYTPITGASSGNTIY
TRBJ2-2,13,TRBV27,-,ASSLGTGHTGELF
TRBJ2-5,15,TRBV11-2,-,ASSLFGGSGGRETQY
TRBJ2-3,13,TRBV10-3,-,AISDVSANTDTQY
TRBJ2-1,10,TRBV6-5,-,ASSPDTAAWF
TRBJ1-4,14,TRBV7-2,-,ASSLARRGGNEKLF